This is a list of T cell receptor beta chains from one sample in a study of OX40 agonist ivuxolimab in advanced cancers. The data were produced by immunoSEQ multiplex PCR, yet TCRdb's version contains in-frame clones alone and is incomplete. The sample carries about 8,300 clones, over 55% recorded once. The starting material was CD4+ or CD8+ T cells sorted from blood, obtained in a trial of the OX40 agonist ivuxolimab. These receptors were collected from an adult with an advanced solid tumor such as melanoma, head and neck, liver or kidney cancer. The CDR3 runs from the conserved cysteine through the conserved F or W. The order of the fields is clone size, J gene, V gene, D gene, CDR3 protein, CDR3 DNA. The D gene is left open where the match is weak. Clone size, where shown, is once, few, many, or a class for clones that have expanded.

>-|TRBJ2-1|TRBV29-1|-
CSVEAGPNRRNEQFF
TGCAGCGTTGAAGCCGGCCCCAACAGACGTAATGAGCAGTTCTTC
>-|TRBJ1-1|TRBV7-9|-
CASSPHREKAFF
TGTGCCAGCAGCCCACACAGGGAAAAAGCTTTCTTT
>many|TRBJ1-2|TRBV4-2|TRBD1
CASSQDQGAPLIYGYTF
TGTGCCAGCAGCCAAGACCAGGGGGCGCCGCTAATCTATGGCTACACCTTC
>-|TRBJ1-4|TRBV4-2|-
CASSLNLGDEKLFF
TGTGCCAGCAGCCTAAACCTCGGGGACGAAAAACTGTTTTTT
>medium-sized|TRBJ1-4|TRBV6-1|-
CASSERLGESEKLFF
TGTGCCAGCAGTGAACGGCTGGGGGAGAGTGAAAAACTGTTTTTT
>-|TRBJ1-1|TRBV27|-
CASSLIRRGEAFF
TGTGCCAGCAGTTTAATCCGGAGAGGTGAAGCTTTCTTT
>-|TRBJ1-4|TRBV6-1|-
CASSPADATNEKLFF
TGTGCCAGCAGCCCCGCGGACGCAACTAATGAAAAACTGTTTTTT
>few|TRBJ1-1|TRBV5-1|-
CASSPMRNTEAFF
TGCGCCAGCAGCCCCATGCGGAACACTGAAGCTTTCTTT
>few|TRBJ2-1|TRBV4-1|-
CASSQGGGTSSYNEQFF
TGCGCCAGCAGCCAAGGGGGCGGGACAAGCTCCTACAATGAGCAGTTCTTC
>-|TRBJ2-3|TRBV7-6|-
CASSLRGVDTQYF
TGTGCCAGCAGCTTAAGAGGTGTGGATACGCAGTATTTT
>-|TRBJ2-3|TRBV7-6|TRBD2
CASSPKTSGGATDTQYF
TGTGCCAGCAGCCCAAAGACTAGCGGGGGAGCCACAGATACGCAGTATTTT
>-|TRBJ2-7|TRBV5-6|-
CASSLLPNEQYF
TGTGCCAGCAGCTTGCTCCCGAACGAGCAGTACTTC
>few|TRBJ2-3|TRBV7-3|-
CASSLRPGRAHEGADTQYF
TGTGCCAGCAGCTTAAGACCGGGTCGCGCTCATGAGGGCGCAGATACGCAGTATTTT
>-|TRBJ1-1|TRBV15|-
CATSHRGSEAFF
TGTGCCACCAGCCACCGAGGGTCTGAAGCTTTCTTT
>-|TRBJ2-3|TRBV4-2|TRBD2
CASSPRSSGGAFTDTQYF
TGTGCCAGCAGCCCCCGCTCTAGCGGGGGGGCTTTCACAGATACGCAGTATTTT
>-|TRBJ2-7|TRBV15|TRBD1
CATSRDRGTGSSEQYF
TGTGCCACCAGCAGAGATCGCGGGACAGGCTCAAGCGAGCAGTACTTC
>few|TRBJ1-5|TRBV27|-
CASSPGAPGGQPQHF
TGTGCCAGCAGCCCAGGGGCCCCCGGAGGTCAGCCCCAGCATTTT
>medium-sized|TRBJ2-1|TRBV7-9|-
CASSLGWASVDEQFF
TGTGCCAGCAGCTTAGGGTGGGCTAGCGTCGATGAGCAGTTCTTC